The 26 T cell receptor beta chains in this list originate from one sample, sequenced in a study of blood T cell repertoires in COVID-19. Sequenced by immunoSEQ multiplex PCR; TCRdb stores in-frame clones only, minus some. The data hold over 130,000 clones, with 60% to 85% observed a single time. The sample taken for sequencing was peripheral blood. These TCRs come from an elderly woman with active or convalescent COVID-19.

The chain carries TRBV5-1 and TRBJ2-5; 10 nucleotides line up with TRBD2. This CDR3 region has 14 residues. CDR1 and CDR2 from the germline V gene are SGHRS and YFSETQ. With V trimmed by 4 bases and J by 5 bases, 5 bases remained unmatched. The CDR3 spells CASSLAGAGETQYF. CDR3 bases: TGCGCCAGCAGCCTAGCGGGGGCCGGGGAGACCCAGTACTTC.

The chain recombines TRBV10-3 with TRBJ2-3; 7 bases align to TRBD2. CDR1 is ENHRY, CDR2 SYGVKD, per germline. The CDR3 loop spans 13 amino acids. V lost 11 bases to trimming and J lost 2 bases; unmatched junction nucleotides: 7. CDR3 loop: CALRAGVTDTQYF. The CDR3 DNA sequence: TGTGCCCTCCGTGCGGGGGTCACAGATACGCAGTATTTT.

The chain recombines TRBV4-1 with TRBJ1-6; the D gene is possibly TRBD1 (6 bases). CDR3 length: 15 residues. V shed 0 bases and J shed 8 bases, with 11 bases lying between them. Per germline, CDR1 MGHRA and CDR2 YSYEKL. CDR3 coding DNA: TGCGCCAGCAGCCAAGATCAGGGGCTTTATTCACCCCTCCACTTT. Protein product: CASSQDQGLYSPLHF.

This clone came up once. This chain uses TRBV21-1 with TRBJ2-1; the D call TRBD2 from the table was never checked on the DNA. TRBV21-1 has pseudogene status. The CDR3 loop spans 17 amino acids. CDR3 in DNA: TGTGCCAGCAGCAAAGCTGTCGGACTAGCGGGGGAGAGGGAGCAGTTCTTC. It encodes CASSKAVGLAGEREQFF.

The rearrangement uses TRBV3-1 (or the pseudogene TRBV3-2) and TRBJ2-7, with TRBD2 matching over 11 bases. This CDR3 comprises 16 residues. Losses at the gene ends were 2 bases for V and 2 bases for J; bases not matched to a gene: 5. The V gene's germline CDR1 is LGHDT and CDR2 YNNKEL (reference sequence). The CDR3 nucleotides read TGTGCCAGCAGCCAACAACCACTAGCGGGGGCCTACGAGCAGTACTTC. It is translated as CASSQQPLAGAYEQYF.

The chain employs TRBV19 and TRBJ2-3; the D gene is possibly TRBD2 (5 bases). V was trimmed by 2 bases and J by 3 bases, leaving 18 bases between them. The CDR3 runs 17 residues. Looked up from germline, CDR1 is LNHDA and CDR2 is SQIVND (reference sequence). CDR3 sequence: CASSISPPGLGTDTQYF. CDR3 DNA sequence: TGTGCCAGTAGTATATCTCCCCCGGGGTTGGGTACAGATACGCAGTATTTT.

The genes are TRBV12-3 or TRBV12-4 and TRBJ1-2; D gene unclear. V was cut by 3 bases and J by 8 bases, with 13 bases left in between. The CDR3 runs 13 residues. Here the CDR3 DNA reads TGTGCCAGCAGTTTTTTGAGGGTAGGGGGCTACACCTTC. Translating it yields CASSFLRVGGYTF.

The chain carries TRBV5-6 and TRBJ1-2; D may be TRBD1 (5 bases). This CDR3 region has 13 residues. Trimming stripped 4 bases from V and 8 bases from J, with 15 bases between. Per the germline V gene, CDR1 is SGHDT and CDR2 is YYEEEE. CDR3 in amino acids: CASSPSRAQGYTF. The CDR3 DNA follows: TGTGCCAGCAGCCCCTCCAGGGCGCAGGGCTACACCTTC.

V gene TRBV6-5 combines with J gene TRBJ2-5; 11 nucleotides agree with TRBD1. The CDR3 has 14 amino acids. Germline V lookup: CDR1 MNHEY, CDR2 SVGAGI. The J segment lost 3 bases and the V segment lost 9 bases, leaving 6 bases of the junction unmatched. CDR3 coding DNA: TGTGCCAGTGCCCGGGACAGGGGGAAAGAGACCCAGTACTTC. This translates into CASARDRGKETQYF.

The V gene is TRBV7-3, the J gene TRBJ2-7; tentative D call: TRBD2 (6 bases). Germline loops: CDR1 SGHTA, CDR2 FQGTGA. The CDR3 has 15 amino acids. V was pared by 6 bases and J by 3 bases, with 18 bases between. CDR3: CASSYLAGGVYEQYF. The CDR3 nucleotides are TGTGCCAGCAGTTATTTGGCAGGAGGGGTCTACGAGCAGTACTTC.

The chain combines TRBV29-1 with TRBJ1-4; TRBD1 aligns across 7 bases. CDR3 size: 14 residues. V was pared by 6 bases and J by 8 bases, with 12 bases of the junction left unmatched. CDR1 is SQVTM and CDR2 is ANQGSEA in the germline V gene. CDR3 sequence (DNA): TGCAGCGTAGTCGAAGGGGGCCGGGGGGAAAAACTGTTTTTT. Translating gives CSVVEGGRGEKLFF.

CDR3 sequence reads: CASSLQDMIMNTEAFF. The DNA for the CDR3 is TGTGCCAGCAGTTTACAGGACATGATCATGAACACTGAAGCTTTCTTT. The chain has TRBV28 and TRBJ1-1; possible D gene TRBD1, 5 bases. Germline V gene sequence: CDR1 MDHEN, CDR2 SYDVKM. Trimming stripped 2 bases from V and 0 bases from J, with 13 bases between. This CDR3 has 16 amino acids.

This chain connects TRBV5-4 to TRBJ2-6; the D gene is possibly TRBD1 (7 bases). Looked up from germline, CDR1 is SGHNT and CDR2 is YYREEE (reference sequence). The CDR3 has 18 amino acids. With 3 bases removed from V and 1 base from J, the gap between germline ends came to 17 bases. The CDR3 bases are TGTGCCAGCAGCTGGGGGGCTAGACAGGGTTCTGGGGCCAACGTCCTGACTTTC. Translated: CASSWGARQGSGANVLTF.

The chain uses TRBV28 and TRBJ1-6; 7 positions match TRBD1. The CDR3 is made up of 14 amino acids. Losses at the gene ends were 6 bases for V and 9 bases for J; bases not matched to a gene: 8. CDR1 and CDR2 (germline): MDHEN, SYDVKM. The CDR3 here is CASSAGGGSSPLHF. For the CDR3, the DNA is TGTGCCAGCAGCGCAGGGGGAGGTAGTTCACCCCTCCACTTT.

CDR3 DNA sequence: TGTGCCAGCAGTCGCGGCTCCGGGTACGAGCAGTACTTC. Protein sequence: CASSRGSGYEQYF. J is TRBJ2-7 and V is TRBV27, with unresolved D. With 5 bases removed from V and 4 bases from J, the gap between germline ends came to 12 bases. Germline V gene sequence: CDR1 MNHEY, CDR2 SMNVEV (reference sequence). The CDR3 is 13 amino acids.

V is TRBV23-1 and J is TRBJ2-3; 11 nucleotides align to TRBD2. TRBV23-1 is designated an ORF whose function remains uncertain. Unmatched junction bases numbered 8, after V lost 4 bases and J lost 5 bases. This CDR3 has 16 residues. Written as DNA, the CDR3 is TGCGCCAGCAGTCCTGGGACTAGCGGCCGTGGAGATACGCAGTATTTT. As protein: CASSPGTSGRGDTQYF.

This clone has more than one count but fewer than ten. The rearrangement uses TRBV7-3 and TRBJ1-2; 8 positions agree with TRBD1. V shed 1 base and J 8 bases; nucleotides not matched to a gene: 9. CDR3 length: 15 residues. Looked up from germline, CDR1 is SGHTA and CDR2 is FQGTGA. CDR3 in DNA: TGTGCCAGCAGCTTAAAGGCGGACAGGGCCGACGGCTACACCTTC. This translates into CASSLKADRADGYTF.

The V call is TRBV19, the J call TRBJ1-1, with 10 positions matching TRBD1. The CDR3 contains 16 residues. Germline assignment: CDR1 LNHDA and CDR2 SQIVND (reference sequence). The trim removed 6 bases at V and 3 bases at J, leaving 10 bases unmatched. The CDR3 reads CASSQDGTGAHTEAFF. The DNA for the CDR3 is TGTGCCAGTAGCCAAGACGGGACAGGGGCCCACACTGAAGCTTTCTTT.

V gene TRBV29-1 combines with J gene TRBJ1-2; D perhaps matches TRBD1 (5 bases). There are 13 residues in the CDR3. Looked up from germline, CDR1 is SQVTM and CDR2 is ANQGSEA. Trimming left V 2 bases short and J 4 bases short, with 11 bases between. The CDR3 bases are TGCAGCGTTGAACGGGGGTCGGGCTATGGCTACACCTTC. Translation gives CSVERGSGYGYTF.

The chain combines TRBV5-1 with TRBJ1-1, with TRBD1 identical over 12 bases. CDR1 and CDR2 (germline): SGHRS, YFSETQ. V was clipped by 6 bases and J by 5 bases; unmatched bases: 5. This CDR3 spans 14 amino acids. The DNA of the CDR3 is TGCGCCAGCACCCGGGACAGGGGGCTTACTGAAGCTTTCTTT. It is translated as CASTRDRGLTEAFF.

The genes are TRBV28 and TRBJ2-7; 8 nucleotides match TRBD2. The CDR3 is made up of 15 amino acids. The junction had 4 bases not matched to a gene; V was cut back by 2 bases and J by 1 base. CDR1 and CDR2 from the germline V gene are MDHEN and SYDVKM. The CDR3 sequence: CASSLKRGTSYEQYF. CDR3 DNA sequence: TGTGCCAGCAGTTTAAAGCGGGGGACGTCCTACGAGCAGTACTTC.

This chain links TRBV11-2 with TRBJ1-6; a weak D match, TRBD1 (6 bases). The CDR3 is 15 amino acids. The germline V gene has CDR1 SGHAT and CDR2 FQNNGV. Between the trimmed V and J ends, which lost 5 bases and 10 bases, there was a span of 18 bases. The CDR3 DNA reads TGTGCCAGCAGCCCCCGGGCGGGGGCCAGGTCACCCCTCCACTTT. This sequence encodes CASSPRAGARSPLHF.

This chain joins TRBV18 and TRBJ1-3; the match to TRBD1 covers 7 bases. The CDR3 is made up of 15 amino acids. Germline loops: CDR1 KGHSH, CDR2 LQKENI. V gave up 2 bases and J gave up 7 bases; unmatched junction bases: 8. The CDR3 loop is CASSPNPTGRNTIYF. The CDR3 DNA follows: TGTGCCAGCTCACCAAATCCGACAGGGCGGAACACCATATATTTT.

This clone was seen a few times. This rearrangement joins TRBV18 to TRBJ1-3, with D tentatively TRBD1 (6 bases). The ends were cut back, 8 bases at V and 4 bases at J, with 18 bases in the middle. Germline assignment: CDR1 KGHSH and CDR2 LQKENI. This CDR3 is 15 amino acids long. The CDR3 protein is CASRSPGAGGNTIYF. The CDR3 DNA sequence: TGTGCCAGCCGGTCCCCAGGGGCTGGGGGAAACACCATATATTTT.

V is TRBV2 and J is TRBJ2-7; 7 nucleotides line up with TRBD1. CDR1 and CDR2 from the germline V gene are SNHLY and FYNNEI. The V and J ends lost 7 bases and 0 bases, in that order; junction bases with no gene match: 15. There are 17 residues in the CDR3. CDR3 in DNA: TGTGCCAGCATCCGAAGGGCCGGGACAGCCCTCTCCTACGAGCAGTACTTC. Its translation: CASIRRAGTALSYEQYF.

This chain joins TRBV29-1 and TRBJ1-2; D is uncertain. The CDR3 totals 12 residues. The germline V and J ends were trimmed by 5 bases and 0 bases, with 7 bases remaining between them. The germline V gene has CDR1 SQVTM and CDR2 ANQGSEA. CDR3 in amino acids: CSVRESNYGYTF. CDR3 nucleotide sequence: TGCAGCGTTCGGGAATCTAACTATGGCTACACCTTC.